Below are 28 T cell receptor beta chains sequenced from a single sample in a study of OX40 agonist ivuxolimab in advanced cancers. The library was obtained by the immunoSEQ multiplex PCR assay. Entries here come from immuneACCESS through TCRdb and include only in-frame sequences with V and J called. Some clones fail to appear in such tables; in the studies checked, an unresolved V gene covers under half of the shortfall, and the cause of the remainder is unknown. This sample gives roughly 24,000 clones in total; approximately 85% of them show up just once. Almost 35% of the sample is held by the ten biggest clonotypes. Here the sequenced sample was CD4+ or CD8+ T cells sorted from blood, taken in a trial of the OX40 agonist ivuxolimab. The receptor source for this set is an adult with an advanced solid tumor such as melanoma, head and neck, liver or kidney cancer.

The rearrangement links TRBV6-5 to TRBJ2-1; no reliable D call. Germline values: CDR1 MNHEY, CDR2 SVGAGI. The CDR3 loop spans 14 amino acids. V was cut by 7 bases and J by 3 bases, with 13 bases left in between. In DNA, the CDR3 is TGTGCCAGCAATACCCGATTAGGCTACAATGAGCAGTTCTTC. This codes for CASNTRLGYNEQFF.

V gene TRBV28 combines with J gene TRBJ2-7; 8 bases map to TRBD1. This CDR3 has 18 amino acids. V lost 7 bases, J lost 2 bases, and 19 bases stayed unmatched. Germline loops: CDR1 MDHEN, CDR2 SYDVKM. The CDR3 nucleotides are TGTGCCAGCACCAAACCTCCTCCAGGGGGCAAAGTCCCCTACGAGCAGTACTTC. Its translation is CASTKPPPGGKVPYEQYF.

By sample share, this clone is medium-sized (0.01 to 0.1%). The rearrangement uses TRBV7-8 and TRBJ2-3; 11 nucleotides line up with TRBD2. V shed 5 bases, J shed 4 bases, and the junction held 8 bases outside the gene matches. Per germline, CDR1 SGHVS and CDR2 FQNEAQ. This CDR3 has 16 amino acids. This chain's CDR3 is CASSPALAGGADTQYF. CDR3 sequence (DNA): TGTGCCAGCAGCCCCGCTCTAGCGGGAGGTGCAGATACGCAGTATTTT.

The V and J genes are TRBV21-1 and TRBJ2-3; the D call of TRBD1 is as the table states it, not checked on the DNA. TRBV21-1 is a pseudogene segment. The CDR3 is 18 amino acids. Here the CDR3 DNA reads TGTGCCAGCAGCGGAAAGTTGACAGGGGTGGCGGAGACAGATACGCAGTATTTT. It yields the protein CASSGKLTGVAETDTQYF.

The J gene is TRBJ1-2, the V gene TRBV5-5; D might be TRBD1 (5 bases). The V gene's germline CDR1 is SGHKS and CDR2 YYEKEE (reference sequence). This CDR3 is built from 14 residues. The ends were cut back, 0 bases at V and 4 bases at J, with 10 bases in the middle. In DNA, the CDR3 is TGTGCCAGCAGCTTGGCCCTGGGACTCTATGGCTACACCTTC. Its protein product is CASSLALGLYGYTF.

This clone has just a few counts. This chain links TRBV6-1 with TRBJ1-1; tentatively, D is TRBD1 (5 bases). The V end was cut by 10 bases, the J end by 0 bases, with 9 bases between. The CDR3 has 12 amino acids. Germline lookup yields CDR1 MNHNS and CDR2 SASEGT. The CDR3, as DNA: TGTGCCACTGGGACGATGAACACTGAAGCTTTCTTT. Encoded protein: CATGTMNTEAFF.

The chain uses TRBV27 and TRBJ2-7; D is possibly TRBD1 or TRBD2 (5 bases each). There are 13 residues in the CDR3. Trimming cost V 8 bases and J 1 base, with 12 bases left between them. The germline CDR1 and CDR2 sequences are MNHEY and SMNVEV (reference sequence). In DNA, the CDR3 is TGTGCCAGCGCCCGGGACGGATCCTACGAGCAGTACTTC. This encodes CASARDGSYEQYF.

This chain joins TRBV28 and TRBJ2-4, with D perhaps assigned TRBD1 or TRBD2 (6 bases each). Trimming shortened V by 5 bases and J by 0 bases, and 26 bases separated the two germline ends. CDR1 MDHEN and CDR2 SYDVKM come from the germline V gene. This CDR3 is 20 amino acids long. CDR3 nucleotides: TGTGCCAGCAGTCCCTTGGGGGGCATCCTTACGGCCCCAGCCAAAAACATTCAGTACTTC. This encodes CASSPLGGILTAPAKNIQYF.

This chain links TRBV19 with TRBJ2-2, with D perhaps TRBD2 (5 bases). Germline loops: CDR1 LNHDA, CDR2 SQIVND (reference sequence). V was cut by 5 bases and J by 4 bases, with 17 bases left in between. The CDR3 contains 16 residues. CDR3 in amino acids: CASSFYREPGTGELFF. The DNA of the CDR3 is TGTGCCAGTAGTTTTTATAGGGAGCCGGGCACCGGGGAGCTGTTTTTT.

J is TRBJ2-1 and V is TRBV10-3; 7 bases align to TRBD2. In germline, CDR1 is ENHRY, CDR2 SYGVKD. The trim removed 3 bases at V and 9 bases at J, leaving 8 bases unmatched. The CDR3 runs 14 residues. In nucleotides, the CDR3 is TGTGCCATCAGTGAAAGGCTAGCGGTCGGTGAGCAGTTCTTC. Residues: CAISERLAVGEQFF.

This clone was detected a few times. The V call is TRBV28, the J call TRBJ2-3; D unclear. Germline V gene data show CDR1 as MDHEN and CDR2 as SYDVKM. V was clipped by 3 bases and J by 0 bases, with 4 bases between them. CDR3 length equals 13 residues. The CDR3 spells CASSFGSTDTQYF. For the CDR3, the DNA is TGTGCCAGCAGTTTCGGAAGCACAGATACGCAGTATTTT.

CDR3 in amino acids: CASSVEVRSGQETQYF. The CDR3 region has the DNA TGTGCCAGCAGCGTAGAGGTGCGATCGGGGCAAGAGACCCAGTACTTC. The V call is TRBV9, the J call TRBJ2-5; tentatively, D is TRBD2 (5 bases). Trimming took 0 bases from V and 2 from J, leaving 14 bases between them. The length of the CDR3 is 16 residues. From germline, CDR1 is SGDLS and CDR2 YYNGEE.

In DNA form, the CDR3 reads TGTGCCAGCAGCTTGGGGGGGGCCTTAGAGACCCAGTACTTC. This codes for CASSLGGALETQYF. The rearrangement links TRBV5-4 to TRBJ2-5, with D perhaps being TRBD1 or TRBD2 (6 bases each). Trimming stripped 0 bases from V and 4 bases from J, with 10 bases between. CDR1 and CDR2 (germline): SGHNT, YYREEE (reference sequence). The CDR3 spans 14 residues.

This chain joins TRBV7-9 and TRBJ1-4; D may be TRBD1 (5 bases). Trimming left V 4 bases short and J 8 bases short, with 17 bases between. The CDR3 contains 15 residues. From germline, CDR1 is SEHNR and CDR2 FQNEAQ (reference sequence). The CDR3 region is CASSSGRPDGEKLFF. CDR3 DNA: TGTGCCAGCAGCTCGGGACGCCCCGACGGGGAAAAACTGTTTTTT.

The V and J genes are TRBV28 and TRBJ2-3; 7 bases are a match to TRBD2. The trim removed 3 bases at V and 6 bases at J, leaving 18 bases unmatched. CDR3 size: 18 residues. The V gene's germline CDR1 is MDHEN and CDR2 SYDVKM. The CDR3 is CASSFVPGGRRSTDTQYF. As DNA, the CDR3 is TGTGCCAGCAGTTTTGTACCGGGAGGCCGCCGGTCAACCGATACGCAGTATTTT.

The table lists this clone with a count of one. The chain recombines TRBV11-2 with TRBJ2-1; TRBD1 is a possible D gene (5 bases). The germline V gene has CDR1 SGHAT and CDR2 FQNNGV. The CDR3 totals 13 residues. Trimming took off 1 base at V and 6 bases at J, with 7 bases between the two ends. The CDR3, as DNA: TGTGCCAGCAGCTTAGCAGGGCGCAATGAGCAGTTCTTC. Its protein product is CASSLAGRNEQFF.

This clone was counted a single time. This chain connects TRBV11-1 to TRBJ2-3; D might be TRBD2 (6 bases). Deletions cut 5 bases from V and 3 bases from J, with 18 bases between. This CDR3 region has 16 residues. Germline V gene sequence: CDR1 SGHAT, CDR2 FQDESV (reference sequence). DNA for the CDR3: TGTGCCAGCAGCCCCGGGACTCGCCGAATTACAGATACGCAGTATTTT. This gives the protein CASSPGTRRITDTQYF.

This clone was found a few times. This chain uses TRBV6-1 with TRBJ1-4; D is unresolved. Trimming cost V 7 bases and J 5 bases, with 11 bases left between them. In germline, CDR1 is MNHNS, CDR2 SASEGT. The CDR3 has 13 residues. Here the CDR3 reads CASIEGWNEKLFF. DNA of the CDR3: TGTGCCAGCATAGAAGGGTGGAATGAAAAACTGTTTTTT.

The chain carries TRBV5-6 and TRBJ2-2; 8 bases match TRBD1. J lost 3 bases, V lost 6 bases, and 7 bases had no gene match. The CDR3 is 15 residues long. The germline gives CDR1 SGHDT, CDR2 YYEEEE. CDR3 amino acids: CASIPTGADTGELFF. The DNA for the CDR3 is TGTGCCAGCATCCCGACAGGGGCAGACACCGGGGAGCTGTTTTTT. The full variable domain, with the rest looked up from reference TRBV5-6 and TRBJ2-2, is DAGVTQSPTHLIKTRGQQVTLRCSPKSGHDTVSWYQQALGQGPQFIFQYYEEEERQRGNFPDRFSGHQFPNYSSELNVNALLLGDSALYLCASIPTGADTGELFFGEGSRLTVL.

The CDR3 nucleotides read TGTGCCAGCCGGAGGACGTATTTAAGCGACGAGCAGTACTTC. This translates into CASRRTYLSDEQYF. The V and J genes are TRBV28 and TRBJ2-7; D might be TRBD2 (5 bases). V was trimmed by 8 bases and J by 5 bases, leaving 19 bases between them. Germline V gene data show CDR1 as MDHEN and CDR2 as SYDVKM. The CDR3 length is 14 residues.

The chain employs TRBV7-2 and TRBJ1-4, with D perhaps TRBD1 (6 bases). The CDR3 sequence is 14 residues long. Trimming left V 5 bases short and J 8 bases short, with 15 bases between. The germline V gene has CDR1 SGHTA and CDR2 FQGNSA. CDR3 sequence: CASSPDGGGEKLFF. The CDR3 DNA follows: TGTGCCAGCAGCCCGGACGGGGGCGGGGAAAAACTGTTTTTT.

This chain links TRBV5-6 with TRBJ2-1; 8 nucleotides line up with TRBD2. CDR3 length equals 17 residues. Germline-derived CDR1 and CDR2 are SGHDT and YYEEEE. The V gene end was trimmed by 4 bases and the J gene end by 2 bases; junction bases not matched to a gene: 11. The CDR3 nucleotides are TGTGCCAGCAGCCTACCACCCATACTAGCGGCCTACAATGAGCAGTTCTTC. This gives the protein CASSLPPILAAYNEQFF.

The chain has TRBV10-2 and TRBJ2-3; unclear D gene. Germline loops: CDR1 WSHSY, CDR2 SAAADI. The V gene lost 3 bases and the J gene lost 5 bases, with 6 bases spanning the gap. The CDR3 consists of 12 residues. CDR3: CASSEELDTQYF. CDR3 in DNA: TGCGCCAGCAGTGAAGAGTTAGATACGCAGTATTTT.

The chain uses TRBV19 and TRBJ1-2; D gene unclear. Looked up from germline, CDR1 is LNHDA and CDR2 is SQIVND (reference sequence). The V end lost 4 bases, the J end lost 3 bases, and 21 bases lay between the germline ends. The length of the CDR3 is 17 residues. The CDR3, as DNA: TGTGCCAGTAGTAGGTTTGTAGGGCCAGGCGTTGACTATGGCTACACCTTC. Translated: CASSRFVGPGVDYGYTF.

The chain employs TRBV2 and TRBJ1-2; 10 nucleotides line up with TRBD1. V was clipped by 6 bases and J by 2 bases; unmatched bases: 6. Germline assignment: CDR1 SNHLY and CDR2 FYNNEI. The CDR3 runs 15 residues. The CDR3, as DNA: TGTGCCAGCAGATTCGGACAGGGGGGGAACTATGGCTACACCTTC. It yields the protein CASRFGQGGNYGYTF.

The genes are TRBV19 and TRBJ2-1; no definite D call. V lost 1 base and J lost 7, with 11 bases in between. The CDR3 is made up of 14 amino acids. Looked up from germline, CDR1 is LNHDA and CDR2 is SQIVND (reference sequence). The CDR3 coding sequence is TGTGCCAGTAGTATAGTCGGGCAGTCTAATGAGCAGTTCTTC. Translating gives CASSIVGQSNEQFF.

The chain links TRBV19 to TRBJ2-7; D perhaps matches TRBD2 (5 bases). The CDR3 consists of 14 residues. V was cut by 1 base and J by 1 base, with 8 bases left in between. The germline V gene encodes CDR1 LNHDA and CDR2 SQIVND (reference sequence). The CDR3 loop is CASSIAEGSYEQYF. CDR3 in DNA: TGTGCCAGTAGTATAGCCGAGGGTTCCTACGAGCAGTACTTC.

The chain recombines TRBV4-1 with TRBJ1-1; possible D gene TRBD1, 5 bases. With 3 bases removed from V and 2 bases from J, the gap between germline ends came to 19 bases. CDR1 and CDR2 (germline): MGHRA, YSYEKL. This CDR3 contains 17 residues. This chain's CDR3 is CASSHLAVGEYNTEAFF. DNA for the CDR3: TGCGCCAGCAGCCATCTTGCAGTAGGGGAATATAACACTGAAGCTTTCTTT.